This T cell receptor beta chain was profiled in a study of T cells in Graves' hyperthyroidism and ophthalmopathy. Study background: At the time of initial diagnosis and before any treatment, peripheral blood was collected.

V was cut by 0 bases and J by 3 bases, with 9 bases left in between. The germline V gene has CDR1 SGDLS and CDR2 YYNGEE. The CDR3 loop spans 14 amino acids. TCR beta CDR3 regions were amplified from RNA. Initially, a first-round RT-PCR of the TCR CDR3 employed the HTBI primer set. One entry per CDR3 protein results from TCRdb running MiXCR on the multiplex PCR reads. There are 490,000 or so distinct CDR3 sequences in the sample; less than 25% occur only once, and about 49% lies in the top ten. This clonotype turned up a few times. This clonotype originated in a woman aged 70 to 79 with Graves' ophthalmopathy. The chain combines TRBV9 with TRBJ1-2; D is undetermined. The specimen was blood. The CDR3 bases are TGTGCCAGCAGCGTAGACGGTTTCGACTATGGCTACACCTTC. Its protein product is CASSVDGFDYGYTF.